This TCR beta chain was obtained from a study of blood T cell repertoires in COVID-19. Deletions cut 2 bases from V and 2 bases from J, with 7 bases between. The CDR3 contains 13 residues. CDR1 is SGHRS, CDR2 YFSETQ, per germline. The count of this clone is one. The data were produced by immunoSEQ multiplex PCR, yet TCRdb's version contains in-frame clones alone and is incomplete. The sample consists of 310,000 or so clones, roughly 90% of them appearing once. Material for sequencing was peripheral blood. The sequence came from a young man who had recovered from COVID-19. The genes are TRBV5-1 and TRBJ1-2; D may be TRBD1 (5 bases). The CDR3 protein is CASSFDRNYGYTF. The CDR3 nucleotides read TGCGCCAGCAGCTTTGACAGAAACTATGGCTACACCTTC. The variable domain in full, with the rest retrieved from reference TRBV5-1 and TRBJ1-2, is KAGVTQTPRYLIKTRGQQVTLSCSPISGHRSVSWYQQTPGQGLQFLFEYFSETQRNKGNFPGRFSGRQFSNSRSEMNVSTLELGDSALYLCASSFDRNYGYTFGSGTRLTVV.